This passage covers 27 T cell receptor beta chains from one sample sequenced in a study of blood T cells in healthy people across ages. Sample-barcoded 5' priming and a J-beta primer mix drove a second PCR of about 6 to 12 cycles. TCRdb re-called the 5' RACE reads through MiXCR, storing one row per CDR3 protein. The table includes about 1.4 million distinct CDR3 sequences, 45% to 70% detected once. The specimen sequenced was blood. These receptors were taken from a man in his late teens or twenties in good health.

The chain couples TRBV6-2 or TRBV6-3 to TRBJ1-1; D call uncertain. Per germline, CDR1 MNHEY and CDR2 SVGEGT. This CDR3 comprises 11 residues. V shed 0 bases and J shed 8 bases, with 4 bases lying between them. For the CDR3, the DNA is TGTGCCAGCAGTTACTCTGCCGAAGCTTTCTTT. Its translation is CASSYSAEAFF.

The genes are TRBV3-1 and TRBJ2-5; TRBD2 is a possible D gene (5 bases). The CDR3 sequence is 17 residues long. The germline V gene encodes CDR1 LGHDT and CDR2 YNNKEL (reference sequence). V lost 1 base to trimming and J lost 1 base, with 16 bases between them. Here the CDR3 DNA reads TGTGCCAGCAGCCAAGGGCCCGCGTCCCGGGGCCAAGAGACCCAGTACTTC. It encodes CASSQGPASRGQETQYF.

The V and J genes are TRBV20-1 and TRBJ2-1; D gene uncertain. The CDR3 contains 18 residues. V was pared by 0 bases and J by 0 bases, with 18 bases between. Per the germline V gene, CDR1 is DFQATT and CDR2 is SNEGSKA (reference sequence). The CDR3 sequence is CSARDAARVYSSYNEQFF. The CDR3 nucleotides read TGCAGTGCTAGAGATGCGGCAAGGGTTTATAGCTCCTACAATGAGCAGTTCTTC.

This clonotype was seen a few times. The chain's CDR3 is CASSSTGPRGTQYF. The CDR3, as DNA: TGTGCCAGCAGTTCCACAGGACCACGAGGGACCCAGTACTTC. The V call is TRBV6-6, the J call TRBJ2-5; D possibly corresponds to TRBD1 (5 bases). Trimming cost V 4 bases and J 7 bases, with 16 bases left between them. CDR1 and CDR2 (germline): MNHNY, SVGAGI (reference sequence). This CDR3 region has 14 residues.

Comment on this clonotype: Germline is not matched at one junction end, which may reflect a read error. The chain couples TRBV3-1 to TRBJ2-5; TRBD2 is a possible D gene (6 bases). The CDR3 has 14 amino acids. Germline V gene sequence: CDR1 LGHDT, CDR2 YNNKEL (reference sequence). CDR3 nucleotide sequence: TGTGCCGGCAGCCAAGAACCGAAGGAGGGGACCCAGTACTTC. It specifies CAGSQEPKEGTQYF.

As for this clonotype: This may be a read error, as it is one base from a much larger clone. This chain joins TRBV20-1 and TRBJ2-3; D gene uncertain. The CDR3 length is 12 residues. The germline V gene has CDR1 DFQATT and CDR2 SNEGSKA (reference sequence). V lost 3 bases to trimming and J lost 1 base, with 5 bases between them. In DNA, the CDR3 is TGCAGTGCTAGGCCTCGCACAGATACGCAGTATTTT. It yields the protein CSARPRTDTQYF.

A few counts support this clonotype. The chain uses TRBV29-1 and TRBJ1-2; D not resolved. CDR3 length: 13 residues. Germline CDR1 and CDR2: SQVTM and ANQGSEA. Trimming removed 4 bases from V and 8 bases from J, with 17 bases in between. This chain's CDR3 is CSVGQQDRTGYTF. CDR3 nucleotides: TGCAGCGTTGGTCAGCAGGACCGGACCGGCTACACCTTC.

The chain recombines TRBV3-1 with TRBJ2-4; no clear D. The V gene's germline CDR1 is LGHDT and CDR2 YNNKEL (reference sequence). V dropped 1 base and J dropped 13 bases, with 14 bases sitting between them. The length of the CDR3 is 13 residues. This CDR3 reads CASSQGVSYQQYF. The DNA of the CDR3 is TGTGCCAGCAGCCAAGGTGTAAGCTACCAGCAGTACTTC.

This clonotype occurred once. One end of the junction does not line up with germline, which may come from a read error. The chain links TRBV4-1 to TRBJ2-3; TRBD2 might be the D (5 bases). The CDR3 totals 14 residues. CDR1 and CDR2 (germline): MGHRA, YSYEKL. This CDR3 is CASSQMPRVDAQYF. The CDR3 DNA reads as TGCGCCAGCAGCCAGATGCCGCGGGTAGATGCGCAGTATTTT.

The rearrangement joins TRBV7-9 to TRBJ2-3; D ambiguous. This CDR3 has 14 amino acids. Germline V gives CDR1 SEHNR, CDR2 FQNEAQ (reference sequence). The germline V and J ends were trimmed by 5 bases and 6 bases, with 15 bases remaining between them. CDR3 nucleotides: TGTGCCAGCAGCCCGACGTTTGTAGAGGATACGCAGTATTTT. Residues: CASSPTFVEDTQYF.

In its sample, this clonotype was seen a few times. The J gene is TRBJ2-5, the V gene TRBV15; D possibly corresponds to TRBD1 (6 bases). The length of the CDR3 is 14 residues. V lost 5 bases and J lost 5, with 15 bases in between. Germline V lookup: CDR1 LNHNV, CDR2 YYDKDF (reference sequence). The DNA for the CDR3 is TGTGCCACCAGCGGAAGGGGGTCGCTGGAGACCCAGTACTTC. Residues: CATSGRGSLETQYF.

This rearrangement joins TRBV27 to TRBJ1-1, with TRBD1 as a possible D gene (5 bases). The germline V gene has CDR1 MNHEY and CDR2 SMNVEV (reference sequence). There are 17 residues in the CDR3. Trimming took off 3 bases at V and 3 bases at J, with 20 bases between the two ends. CDR3 amino acids: CASSFFPTGGEDTEAFF. The DNA for the CDR3 is TGTGCCAGCAGTTTTTTCCCGACTGGGGGGGAGGACACTGAAGCTTTCTTT.

V is TRBV4-1 and J is TRBJ2-1; 11 bases are shared with TRBD2. Looked up from germline, CDR1 is MGHRA and CDR2 is YSYEKL. The CDR3 sequence is 15 residues long. The J segment lost 8 bases and the V segment lost 2 bases, leaving 5 bases of the junction unmatched. DNA for the CDR3: TGCGCCAGCAGCCAAAGACTAGCGGGATTTCATGAGCAGTTCTTC. Translation gives CASSQRLAGFHEQFF.

This clonotype has just a few counts. The chain joins TRBV4-2 to TRBJ2-2, with D unclear. The CDR3 is 15 residues long. Trimming took 1 base from V and 8 from J, leaving 14 bases between them. The germline CDR1 and CDR2 sequences are LGHNA and YNFKEQ. The CDR3 loop is CASSQGTGMSGELFF. The CDR3, as DNA: TGTGCCAGCAGCCAAGGCACTGGGATGTCGGGGGAGCTGTTTTTT.

A few counts support this clonotype. V and J are TRBV12-3 or TRBV12-4 and TRBJ2-7; D is uncertain. The CDR3 has 13 amino acids. Trimming took 0 bases from V and 3 from J, leaving 6 bases between them. The CDR3 reads CASSLAAYYEQYF. CDR3 bases: TGTGCCAGCAGTTTAGCAGCCTACTACGAGCAGTACTTC.

This chain connects TRBV20-1 to TRBJ2-1; TRBD1 agrees at 8 bases. Looked up from germline, CDR1 is DFQATT and CDR2 is SNEGSKA (reference sequence). The CDR3 has 16 amino acids. Trimming took 2 bases from V and 3 from J; bases not matched to a gene: 9. In nucleotides, the CDR3 is TGCAGTGCTAGACCCTCGACAGGGGATGGCTACAATGAGCAGTTCTTC. Translating gives CSARPSTGDGYNEQFF.

This clonotype occurred a few times. The DNA for the CDR3 is TGCAGTGCCCCTCCCTCAGGAGAAAACATTCAGTACTTC. It codes for CSAPPSGENIQYF. V usage is TRBV20-1 and J usage is TRBJ2-4, with unresolved D. The CDR3 spans 13 residues. The germline gives CDR1 DFQATT, CDR2 SNEGSKA (reference sequence). V was shortened by 6 bases and J by 5 bases, with 14 bases between the two germline ends.

The V and J genes are TRBV11-2 and TRBJ1-1; TRBD1 matches 8 bases. The germline gives CDR1 SGHAT, CDR2 FQNNGV. The trim removed 6 bases at V and 4 bases at J, leaving 10 bases unmatched. CDR3 length: 15 residues. The CDR3 reads CASRQLTGGSTEAFF. CDR3 sequence (DNA): TGTGCCAGCAGGCAGTTAACAGGGGGGAGCACTGAAGCTTTCTTT.

The V gene is TRBV4-2, the J gene TRBJ2-5; unclear D gene. The CDR3 runs to 16 residues. V was pared by 0 bases and J by 1 base, with 12 bases between. Germline V gene data show CDR1 as LGHNA and CDR2 as YNFKEQ. DNA for the CDR3: TGTGCCAGCAGCCAAGAGGCTAGATGGCTCCAAGAGACCCAGTACTTC. Translated, it gives CASSQEARWLQETQYF.

In this sample, this clonotype turned up once. The V call is TRBV20-1, the J call TRBJ1-5, with D hard to call. CDR3 size: 14 residues. In germline, CDR1 is DFQATT, CDR2 SNEGSKA (reference sequence). The V gene lost 0 bases and the J gene lost 6 bases, with 12 bases spanning the gap. The CDR3 reads CSAREPRGSQPQHF. CDR3 bases: TGCAGTGCTAGAGAGCCCCGGGGTTCTCAGCCCCAGCATTTT.

The chain couples TRBV20-1 to TRBJ2-3, with 7 bases aligning to TRBD1. Germline CDR1 reads DFQATT; CDR2 reads SNEGSKA (reference sequence). CDR3 size: 14 residues. The V and J ends lost 6 bases and 4 bases, in that order; junction bases with no gene match: 10. The CDR3 here is CSARDSRGPDTQYF. The DNA of the CDR3 is TGCAGTGCCAGGGACAGCAGGGGACCAGATACGCAGTATTTT.

This clonotype occurred once. The chain carries TRBV20-1 and TRBJ2-7; TRBD1 aligns across 9 bases. V was pared by 4 bases and J by 5 bases, with 6 bases of the junction left unmatched. In germline, CDR1 is DFQATT, CDR2 SNEGSKA (reference sequence). The CDR3 totals 13 residues. The CDR3 coding sequence is TGCAGTGCTACCCCGGGACAGGGCCACGAGCAGTACTTC. This gives the protein CSATPGQGHEQYF.

The chain couples TRBV29-1 to TRBJ2-1, with 10 positions matching TRBD2. The germline gives CDR1 SQVTM, CDR2 ANQGSEA. This CDR3 has 16 residues. J gave up 9 bases and V 0 bases, and 11 bases lay outside the gene matches. Here the CDR3 DNA reads TGCAGCGTTGAAGACTGGCTCCTAGCGGGGGTGAGTGAGCAGTTCTTC. It yields the protein CSVEDWLLAGVSEQFF.

The chain employs TRBV4-3 and TRBJ1-2, with D perhaps matching TRBD1 (6 bases). Trimming pared 1 base from V and 4 bases from J, leaving 16 bases between. The CDR3 runs 16 residues. Per germline, CDR1 LGHNA and CDR2 YSLEER. The DNA of the CDR3 is TGCGCCAGCAGCCAAGGTCCGCAGGGGCTCCTCTATGGCTACACCTTC. As protein: CASSQGPQGLLYGYTF.

The CDR3 loop reads CASKNLSGRGETQYF. The CDR3 region has the DNA TGTGCCAGCAAAAACCTTAGCGGGAGGGGAGAGACCCAGTACTTC. The chain joins TRBV3-1 to TRBJ2-5, with TRBD2 matching 11 bases. The germline V gene has CDR1 LGHDT and CDR2 YNNKEL (reference sequence). The junction had 8 bases not matched to a gene; V was cut back by 7 bases and J by 4 bases. The CDR3 consists of 15 residues.

The chain uses TRBV20-1 and TRBJ2-1; D gene unclear. The V end was cut by 6 bases, the J end by 1 base, with 13 bases between. CDR3 length equals 14 residues. The V gene's germline CDR1 is DFQATT and CDR2 SNEGSKA (reference sequence). The CDR3 sequence is CSASSGQSYNEQFF. The CDR3 DNA follows: TGCAGTGCCTCGTCTGGGCAGTCCTACAATGAGCAGTTCTTC.

In this sample, this clonotype turned up many times. This chain uses TRBV20-1 with TRBJ2-1; the D is unclear. The V gene lost 5 bases and the J gene lost 4 bases, with 3 bases spanning the gap. This CDR3 spans 10 amino acids. Germline CDR1 is DFQATT and CDR2 is SNEGSKA (reference sequence). The CDR3 sequence is CSAEYNEQFF. As DNA, the CDR3 is TGCAGTGCTGAATACAATGAGCAGTTCTTC.